What follows are 14 T cell receptor beta chains derived from one specimen sequenced in a study of blood T cell repertoires in COVID-19 (dated by TCRdb to the early 2020s). Library preparation was by the immunoSEQ multiplex PCR assay. What TCRdb holds here is the immuneACCESS table cut down to in-frame rearrangements. Part of the clones is not present; checked against another copy, under half of the missing clones reflect an unresolved V gene, and the others are unexplained. This sample lists 100,000 to 120,000 clones; 70% to 90% were detected once. The ten biggest clones cover approximately 3.3% of the sample. Sequencing was performed on peripheral blood. Every receptor here comes from a woman in her forties or fifties with acute or convalescent COVID-19.

The V and J genes are TRBV6-5 and TRBJ2-5; TRBD2 agrees at 7 bases. V was pared by 6 bases and J by 3 bases, with 7 bases of the junction left unmatched. Germline V gene lookup returns CDR1 MNHEY and CDR2 SVGAGI. The CDR3 is made up of 14 amino acids. The CDR3 spells CASRPWGGKETQYF. Written as DNA, the CDR3 is TGTGCCAGCAGGCCCTGGGGGGGGAAAGAGACCCAGTACTTC.

The V and J genes are TRBV6-5 and TRBJ1-1, with D uncertain. CDR1 and CDR2 (germline): MNHEY, SVGAGI. The CDR3 has 14 amino acids. V was clipped by 6 bases and J by 5 bases, with 16 bases between them. In DNA, the CDR3 is TGTGCCAGCAGGCCCCTGGGTACCGGGACTGAAGCTTTCTTT. It encodes CASRPLGTGTEAFF.

The chain is built from TRBV5-1 and TRBJ1-5; unclear D gene. The germline V gene encodes CDR1 SGHRS and CDR2 YFSETQ. The CDR3 has 15 residues. Deletions cut 4 bases from V and 0 bases from J, with 11 bases between. CDR3 nucleotide sequence: TGCGCCAGCAGCGCAGGATCTTCTAGCAATCAGCCCCAGCATTTT. Translation gives CASSAGSSSNQPQHF.

The rearrangement joins TRBV6-6 to TRBJ2-3; D unresolved. The CDR3 covers 13 residues. The germline V and J ends were trimmed by 6 bases and 0 bases, with 7 bases remaining between them. Per the germline V gene, CDR1 is MNHNY and CDR2 is SVGAGI (reference sequence). The CDR3 coding sequence is TGTGCCAGCAGAATAACTAGCACAGATACGCAGTATTTT. Translation gives CASRITSTDTQYF.

This rearrangement joins TRBV29-1 to TRBJ2-1; the D gene is possibly TRBD2 (5 bases). There are 14 residues in the CDR3. Trimming left V 7 bases short and J 0 bases short, with 13 bases between. The germline V gene encodes CDR1 SQVTM and CDR2 ANQGSEA. CDR3 nucleotides: TGCAGCGGAGGGTGGGCGGCCTCCTACAATGAGCAGTTCTTC. Translation gives CSGGWAASYNEQFF.

The chain links TRBV24-1 to TRBJ2-1; a weak D match, TRBD2 (6 bases). This CDR3 region has 15 residues. Between the trimmed V and J ends, which lost 5 bases and 6 bases, there was a span of 16 bases. Germline V lookup: CDR1 KGHDR, CDR2 SFDVKD. CDR3 sequence: CATSVSALGGNEQFF. The CDR3 nucleotides read TGTGCCACCAGTGTATCAGCGCTCGGGGGCAATGAGCAGTTCTTC.

The V gene is TRBV3-1 (or the pseudogene TRBV3-2), the J gene TRBJ2-3; TRBD2 aligns across 14 bases. This CDR3 comprises 17 residues. The ends lost 5 bases at V and 0 bases at J; junction bases unmatched: 4. The germline V gene encodes CDR1 LGHDT and CDR2 YNNKEL (reference sequence). Here the CDR3 reads CASSGTSGSLSTDTQYF. The CDR3 nucleotides read TGTGCCAGCAGCGGGACTAGCGGGAGCCTTAGCACAGATACGCAGTATTTT.

The chain combines TRBV24-1 with TRBJ2-5; 14 bases line up with TRBD2. This CDR3 spans 17 amino acids. The germline gives CDR1 KGHDR, CDR2 SFDVKD. The V gene end was trimmed by 2 bases and the J gene end by 5 bases; junction bases not matched to a gene: 6. In DNA, the CDR3 is TGTGCCACCAGTGATTGGCCGACTAGCGGGAGGGGGGAGACCCAGTACTTC. Translation gives CATSDWPTSGRGETQYF.

A single count supports this clone. This sequence joins TRBV18 and TRBJ2-2, with D unclear. This CDR3 comprises 15 residues. The V and J ends lost 2 bases and 4 bases respectively, with 11 bases between them. Germline V gene lookup returns CDR1 KGHSH and CDR2 LQKENI. In DNA form, the CDR3 reads TGTGCCAGCTCACCATCAGGTCCTTCCACCGGGGAGCTGTTTTTT. Protein: CASSPSGPSTGELFF.

This chain connects TRBV7-9 to TRBJ2-7, with D perhaps TRBD2 (5 bases). This CDR3 spans 14 amino acids. Germline-derived CDR1 and CDR2 are SEHNR and FQNEAQ (reference sequence). V was pared by 5 bases and J by 4 bases, with 15 bases between. Here the CDR3 reads CASSQSGYLYEQYF. CDR3 DNA sequence: TGTGCCAGCAGCCAAAGCGGTTACCTTTACGAGCAGTACTTC.

V usage is TRBV10-2 and J usage is TRBJ2-7, with 10 bases fitting TRBD2. Germline CDR1 is WSHSY and CDR2 is SAAADI. V shed 6 bases, J shed 3 bases, and the junction held 8 bases outside the gene matches. The CDR3 covers 15 residues. This CDR3 reads CASRDQAGGVYEQYF. In DNA, the CDR3 is TGCGCCAGCAGGGATCAAGCGGGAGGGGTCTACGAGCAGTACTTC.

CDR3 residues: CAISDELVGGNYNEQFF. Here the CDR3 DNA reads TGTGCCATCAGTGACGAGTTGGTGGGAGGGAACTACAATGAGCAGTTCTTC. The chain is built from TRBV10-3 and TRBJ2-1; 7 nucleotides align to TRBD2. The CDR3 runs to 17 residues. The V and J ends lost 3 bases and 3 bases, in that order; junction bases with no gene match: 11. CDR1 is ENHRY, CDR2 SYGVKD, per germline.

The V gene is TRBV6-5, the J gene TRBJ2-3; 8 bases are a match to TRBD2. The CDR3 loop spans 13 amino acids. Germline CDR1 reads MNHEY; CDR2 reads SVGAGI. The J segment lost 12 bases and the V segment lost 5 bases, leaving 10 bases of the junction unmatched. The CDR3 bases are TGTGCCAGCAGTCATCCCGGGACTAGGAAACAGTATTTT. This gives the protein CASSHPGTRKQYF.

The CDR3 loop is CASSRTSGGDTQYF. The DNA of the CDR3 is TGTGCCAGCAGTAGGACTAGCGGTGGAGATACGCAGTATTTT. This chain joins TRBV6-5 and TRBJ2-3; the match to TRBD2 covers 10 bases. The J segment lost 5 bases and the V segment lost 5 bases, leaving 4 bases of the junction unmatched. The CDR3 loop spans 14 amino acids. Germline CDR1 and CDR2: MNHEY and SVGAGI.